Given below is one TCR beta chain in context. The sample belongs to a study of blood T cell repertoires in COVID-19. Study-wide background: COVID-19 samples, acute and convalescent, were from the United States, Italy and Spain.

Per the original methods: Reference gene primer amplification gave nucleated cell count estimates. The method was immunoSEQ multiplex PCR; TCRdb's version includes in-frame clones alone and lacks a portion of them. V, J and clone size are those of that table, while D and trimming were read from the DNA. The table lists some 83,000 clones, around 90% of them singletons. This CDR3 has 18 amino acids. Germline CDR1 and CDR2: SGHDN and FVKESK. Trimming took off 9 bases at V and 8 bases at J, with 32 bases between the two ends. The chain recombines TRBV14 with TRBJ1-5, with D maybe TRBD1 (5 bases). This receptor was taken from a man older than 75 with active or convalescent COVID-19. Sequenced input: peripheral blood. This chain's CDR3 is CASPKGSGGMIAMEPQHF. In DNA form, the CDR3 reads TGTGCCAGTCCGAAGGGGTCTGGCGGCATGATAGCAATGGAGCCCCAGCATTTT.